This T cell receptor beta chain derives from a study of sequential checkpoint blockade in melanoma. Study information: Patients were randomized 1:1 to nivolumab-then-ipilimumab or ipilimumab-then-nivolumab first-line. After both sequences, patients received maintenance nivolumab.

Germline lookup yields CDR1 LNHDA and CDR2 SQIVND (reference sequence). Trimming shortened V by 1 base and J by 4 bases, and 10 bases separated the two germline ends. This CDR3 has 14 residues. Profiling relied on immunoSEQ multiplex PCR, and the TCRdb table lists in-frame clones only, not all of them. Of 25,000 to 35,000 clones detected, over 60% appear once; the ten largest clones hold 22%. Treatment here: randomized to nivolumab then ipilimumab (arm A) or the reverse (arm B). Patients had received no earlier DNA-damaging chemotherapy. Sorted cells were live CD3+CD8+, lacking CD19 and CD56, from PBMCs.

The genes are TRBV19 and TRBJ2-5; a weak D match, TRBD1 (5 bases). Source: CD8+ T cells sorted from blood (inferred from file names), taken from a patient given nivolumab and ipilimumab in sequence. The clonotype comes from a human donor with melanoma. CDR3 bases: TGTGCCAGTAGTATAGGGTACCAGGGAGAGACCCAGTACTTC. As protein: CASSIGYQGETQYF.